This T cell receptor (beta chain) derives from a study of CD8+ T cells in alopecia areata. After isolation, RNA underwent reverse transcription to generate cDNA as the sequencing template. Sequenced by immunoSEQ multiplex PCR; TCRdb stores in-frame clones only, minus some. The data show 140,000 to 150,000 clones, about half seen once. This clone turned up a few times. The trim removed 6 bases at V and 3 bases at J, leaving 5 bases unmatched. This CDR3 spans 14 amino acids. CDR1 ENHRY and CDR2 SYGVKD come from the germline V gene. The receptor was derived from a human donor with alopecia areata. The specimen comprised CD4+ T cells sorted from blood, sampled at week 0. The chain combines TRBV10-3 with TRBJ2-7; 10 nucleotides line up with TRBD1. The CDR3 here is CAISPGTGDYEQYF. CDR3 bases: TGTGCCATCAGCCCCGGGACAGGGGACTACGAGCAGTACTTC.